The T cell receptor beta chain described here comes from a study of shared clonotypes between healthy human individuals. Trimming removed 5 bases at V and 7 bases at J, with 14 bases between. The germline V gene has CDR1 MDHEN and CDR2 SYDVKM. The CDR3 length is 14 residues. Only Caucasian adults living in Nashville, Tennessee served as donors. Together with CD45RO+ cells, CCR7-negative CD45RA+ TemRA cells were included in CD8 memory. The method was immunoSEQ multiplex PCR; TCRdb's version includes in-frame clones alone and lacks a portion of them. The sample lists a few hundred thousand clones, 80% to 90% seen once, with about 17% in the top ten.

The source of this sequence is a man between 18 and 29 years old in good health. This chain uses TRBV28 with TRBJ1-4; a possible D gene is TRBD1 (6 bases). The sample was memory CD8+ T cells sorted from blood. Subset reported: CD45RO+ cells pooled with CCR7-negative TemRA cells. The CDR3 sequence is CASSTETGPEKLFF. The CDR3 nucleotides read TGTGCCAGCAGTACTGAGACAGGACCTGAAAAACTGTTTTTT.